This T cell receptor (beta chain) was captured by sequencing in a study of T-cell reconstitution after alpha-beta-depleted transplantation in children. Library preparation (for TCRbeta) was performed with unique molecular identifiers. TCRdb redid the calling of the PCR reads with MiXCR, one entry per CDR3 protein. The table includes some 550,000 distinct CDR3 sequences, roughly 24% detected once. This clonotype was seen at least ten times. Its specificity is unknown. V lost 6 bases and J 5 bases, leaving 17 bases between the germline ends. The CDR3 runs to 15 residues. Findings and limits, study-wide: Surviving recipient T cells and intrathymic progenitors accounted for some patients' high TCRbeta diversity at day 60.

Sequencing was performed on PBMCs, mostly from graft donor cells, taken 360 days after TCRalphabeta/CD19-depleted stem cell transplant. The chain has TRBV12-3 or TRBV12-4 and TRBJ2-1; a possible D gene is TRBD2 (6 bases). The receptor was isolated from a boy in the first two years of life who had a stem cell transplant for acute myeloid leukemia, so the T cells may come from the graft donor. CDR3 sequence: CASSPLGTLDNEQFF. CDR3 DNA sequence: TGTGCCAGCAGCCCCCTCGGGACTCTCGACAATGAGCAGTTCTTC.